Presented here are 24 T cell receptor beta chains from one specimen sequenced in a study of shared clonotypes between healthy human individuals. Assay used: immunoSEQ multiplex PCR; TCRdb lists only in-frame clones, some missing. The table includes around 2,000,000 clones, around 95% detected once. Sequencing used naive CD4+ T cells sorted from blood. Subset of the sample: CD45RA+ positively selected. The receptors stem from a man younger than 35 in good health.

In its sample, this clone was seen once. V usage is TRBV15 and J usage is TRBJ1-4; 9 positions agree with TRBD1. The germline gives CDR1 LNHNV, CDR2 YYDKDF (reference sequence). The trim removed 4 bases at V and 5 bases at J, leaving 11 bases unmatched. This CDR3 is built from 17 residues. CDR3 DNA: TGTGCCACCAGCATACCTCCTTTCGGGACAGGGAATGAAAAACTGTTTTTT. Residues: CATSIPPFGTGNEKLFF. Full variable domain (outside the CDR3, taken from reference TRBV15 and TRBJ1-4): DAMVIQNPRYQVTQFGKPVTLSCSQTLNHNVMYWYQQKSSQAPKLLFHYYDKDFNNEADTPDNFQSRRPNTSFCFLDIRSPGLGDTAMYLCATSIPPFGTGNEKLFFGSGTQLSVL.

The chain's CDR3 is CASSPRDRSNSPLHF. The CDR3 nucleotides read TGTGCCAGCAGTCCCCGGGACAGGAGTAATTCACCCCTCCACTTT. The rearrangement joins TRBV6-1 to TRBJ1-6, with 8 bases aligning to TRBD1. The ends lost 5 bases at V and 6 bases at J; junction bases unmatched: 6. Germline loops: CDR1 MNHNS, CDR2 SASEGT. The CDR3 spans 15 residues.

CDR3: CASSFQLAGGPDTQYF. CDR3 DNA: TGCGCCAGCAGCTTTCAGTTAGCGGGAGGCCCAGATACGCAGTATTTT. This chain connects TRBV5-1 to TRBJ2-3, with 10 bases identical to TRBD2. The V gene's germline CDR1 is SGHRS and CDR2 YFSETQ. V lost 2 bases and J lost 4; bases outside the gene matches: 7. This CDR3 is built from 16 residues.

The V and J genes are TRBV12-5 and TRBJ2-1; a weak D match, TRBD1 (5 bases). The CDR3 length is 18 residues. Trimming removed 7 bases from V and 0 bases from J, with 22 bases in between. CDR1 is LGHNT and CDR2 is FRNRAP in the germline V gene. CDR3 bases: TGTGCTAGTGTCCCCTCCCTCCAGGGTAGAAGCTCCTACAATGAGCAGTTCTTC. Protein sequence: CASVPSLQGRSSYNEQFF.

CDR3 region: CASSLQGVGGDTQYF. In DNA, the CDR3 is TGTGCCAGCAGTCTACAGGGTGTAGGTGGAGATACGCAGTATTTT. This chain links TRBV25-1 with TRBJ2-3, with D perhaps TRBD1 (6 bases). Deletions cut 5 bases from V and 5 bases from J, with 17 bases between. CDR3 size: 15 residues. Germline V lookup: CDR1 MGHDK, CDR2 SYGVNS.

This chain connects TRBV7-9 to TRBJ2-7; possible D gene TRBD2, 6 bases. This CDR3 has 16 amino acids. The V gene lost 5 bases and the J gene lost 2 bases, with 19 bases spanning the gap. CDR1 and CDR2 from the germline V gene are SEHNR and FQNEAQ (reference sequence). CDR3 in DNA: TGTGCCAGCAGCCGGAATCCCCTGGCGGGAACCTACGAGCAGTACTTC. It yields the protein CASSRNPLAGTYEQYF.

This sequence joins TRBV6-1 and TRBJ1-5; 7 bases line up with TRBD1. In germline, CDR1 is MNHNS, CDR2 SASEGT. This CDR3 contains 14 residues. The V and J ends lost 3 bases and 6 bases, in that order; junction bases with no gene match: 5. The CDR3 protein is CASSDIQGSQPQHF. CDR3 nucleotides: TGTGCCAGCAGTGACATACAGGGGTCTCAGCCCCAGCATTTT.

The genes are TRBV2 and TRBJ1-4; unclear D gene. Trimming stripped 6 bases from V and 4 bases from J, with 15 bases between. Germline V gene data show CDR1 as SNHLY and CDR2 as FYNNEI. The CDR3 sequence is 15 residues long. For the CDR3, the DNA is TGTGCCAGCAGCCGCGACGGGAGTTTTAATGAAAAACTGTTTTTT. Amino acid sequence: CASSRDGSFNEKLFF. Full variable domain (remainder filled in from reference TRBV2 and TRBJ1-4): EPEVTQTPSHQVTQMGQEVILRCVPISNHLYFYWYRQILGQKVEFLVSFYNNEISEKSEIFDDQFSVERPDGSNFTLKIRSTKLEDSAMYFCASSRDGSFNEKLFFGSGTQLSVL.

This chain connects TRBV11-2 to TRBJ2-7; D ambiguous. The CDR3 sequence is 17 residues long. V was trimmed by 2 bases and J by 3 bases, leaving 20 bases between them. Germline V gives CDR1 SGHAT, CDR2 FQNNGV. The CDR3, as DNA: TGTGCCAGCAGCTTATTTGCTGGGCCCAGAGACCGCTACGAGCAGTACTTC. Translating gives CASSLFAGPRDRYEQYF.

This chain connects TRBV7-9 to TRBJ1-6, with 9 bases identical to TRBD1. The V gene's germline CDR1 is SEHNR and CDR2 FQNEAQ (reference sequence). V trimming: 7 bases; J trimming: 6 bases; junction bases outside the gene matches: 10. The CDR3 has 16 residues. The CDR3 nucleotides read TGTGCCAGCAATCGAGCGGGGACAGGGATTAATTCACCCCTCCACTTT. Its translation: CASNRAGTGINSPLHF.

V is TRBV18 and J is TRBJ1-3; D ambiguous. Trimming shortened V by 3 bases and J by 2 bases, and 11 bases separated the two germline ends. The CDR3 is 15 amino acids. CDR1 KGHSH and CDR2 LQKENI come from the germline V gene. The CDR3: CASSPPWSTGNTIYF. CDR3 DNA: TGTGCCAGCTCACCTCCGTGGAGCACTGGAAACACCATATATTTT.

The chain joins TRBV5-1 to TRBJ2-1, with 10 bases aligning to TRBD2. Germline V gene data show CDR1 as SGHRS and CDR2 as YFSETQ. J lost 6 bases, V lost 3 bases, and 9 bases had no gene match. CDR3 length: 16 amino acids. As DNA, the CDR3 is TGCGCCAGCAGCTCAGCTAGCGGGAGTAGGGCCAATGAGCAGTTCTTC. Translation: CASSSASGSRANEQFF.

This chain joins TRBV10-3 and TRBJ2-6, with a tentative D call TRBD2 (8 bases). Trimming stripped 5 bases from V and 2 bases from J, with 19 bases between. CDR1 is ENHRY, CDR2 SYGVKD, per germline. The CDR3 totals 18 residues. CDR3 loop: CAISPGGVAGPGANVLTF. The CDR3 coding sequence is TGTGCCATCAGTCCAGGGGGAGTAGCGGGACCTGGGGCCAACGTCCTGACTTTC.

This clone was detected a few times. At the DNA level, this CDR3 is encoded by other sequences in the same sample as well. The chain has TRBV30 and TRBJ1-2; 10 positions match TRBD1. From germline, CDR1 is GTSNPN and CDR2 SVGIG (reference sequence). V shed 2 bases, J shed 4 bases, and the junction held 1 base outside the gene matches. The CDR3 runs to 13 residues. CDR3 DNA: TGTGCCTGGAGTAGACAGGGGGCCTATGGCTACACCTTC. It encodes CAWSRQGAYGYTF.

The chain is built from TRBV28 and TRBJ1-1; D not resolved. The CDR3 has 15 amino acids. The germline V and J ends were trimmed by 3 bases and 4 bases, with 15 bases remaining between them. Germline values: CDR1 MDHEN, CDR2 SYDVKM. The CDR3 nucleotides read TGTGCCAGCAGTTTCATTAAGGCGTTGGGCACTGAAGCTTTCTTT. Protein sequence: CASSFIKALGTEAFF.

This clone was seen only once. The chain uses TRBV6-6 and TRBJ1-1, with 7 bases aligning to TRBD1. Germline assignment: CDR1 MNHNY and CDR2 SVGAGI (reference sequence). This CDR3 has 14 amino acids. With 5 bases clipped from V and 4 bases from J, the junction kept 7 bases outside the gene matches. The CDR3 is CASSVDRVSTEAFF. CDR3 bases: TGTGCCAGCAGTGTTGACAGGGTTTCCACTGAAGCTTTCTTT.

V usage is TRBV27 and J usage is TRBJ1-6; 7 bases match TRBD1. Germline V CDR1 and CDR2: MNHEY, SMNVEV (reference sequence). J was trimmed by 10 bases and V by 6 bases; bases with no gene match: 9. The CDR3 spans 14 residues. Here the CDR3 DNA reads TGTGCCAGCAGGCCTGGACAGGTTCGGTCACCCCTCCACTTT. Its protein is CASRPGQVRSPLHF.

The V call is TRBV7-2, the J call TRBJ1-2; D not resolved. This CDR3 has 16 amino acids. Germline values: CDR1 SGHTA, CDR2 FQGNSA. Trimming stripped 5 bases from V and 6 bases from J, with 22 bases between. The CDR3 loop is CASSTRNTRSLNGYTF. The DNA for the CDR3 is TGTGCCAGCAGCACCCGCAACACTCGATCGCTCAATGGCTACACCTTC.

The chain joins TRBV5-1 to TRBJ2-1; D call uncertain. CDR1 SGHRS and CDR2 YFSETQ come from the germline V gene. The CDR3 is 14 residues long. The V end was cut by 6 bases, the J end by 1 base, with 11 bases between. The CDR3 loop is CASTHPPSYNEQFF. The CDR3, as DNA: TGCGCCAGCACACATCCGCCGTCCTACAATGAGCAGTTCTTC.

This rearrangement joins TRBV28 to TRBJ2-7; 8 nucleotides match TRBD2. The CDR3 has 13 amino acids. J lost 7 bases, V lost 6 bases, and 8 bases had no gene match. Germline CDR1 MDHEN, CDR2 SYDVKM. CDR3: CASRGGGSREQYF. DNA of the CDR3: TGTGCCAGCAGGGGCGGGGGGTCTCGAGAGCAGTACTTC.

The chain links TRBV6-6 to TRBJ2-7; TRBD2 matches at 9 bases. Per germline, CDR1 MNHNY and CDR2 SVGAGI (reference sequence). The V segment lost 7 bases and the J segment 0 bases; nucleotides outside the gene matches: 7. CDR3 size: 15 residues. This CDR3 reads CASTLTSGSSYEQYF. As DNA, the CDR3 is TGTGCCAGCACCTTGACTAGCGGAAGCTCCTACGAGCAGTACTTC.

V is TRBV4-1 and J is TRBJ2-2, with 10 bases matching TRBD2. J gave up 5 bases and V 4 bases, and 7 bases lay outside the gene matches. The CDR3 contains 16 residues. Germline V gene lookup returns CDR1 MGHRA and CDR2 YSYEKL. CDR3 coding DNA: TGCGCCAGCAGCCCCGCAGGACTAGCGGCAACCGGGGAGCTGTTTTTT. Its translation is CASSPAGLAATGELFF.

The chain recombines TRBV6-1 with TRBJ2-1, with TRBD2 matching 10 bases. Germline-derived CDR1 and CDR2 are MNHNS and SASEGT. V was clipped by 4 bases and J by 3 bases; unmatched bases: 3. This CDR3 has 15 residues. CDR3 in amino acids: CASSGGTSVYNEQFF. In nucleotides, the CDR3 is TGTGCCAGCAGTGGCGGGACTAGCGTCTACAATGAGCAGTTCTTC.

The chain is built from TRBV7-2 and TRBJ1-2, with D uncertain. CDR3 length: 13 amino acids. Germline values: CDR1 SGHTA, CDR2 FQGNSA. Trimming cost V 0 bases and J 14 bases, with 16 bases left between them. The CDR3 is CASSLALFLGLTF. CDR3 in DNA: TGTGCCAGCAGCTTAGCCTTGTTCTTGGGGTTAACCTTC.